This T cell receptor (beta chain) was recovered during a study of T cells in Graves' hyperthyroidism and ophthalmopathy. Whole-study context: Initial diagnosis, before any treatment, was when peripheral blood was collected.

Uncontrolled infection, other autoimmune disease, pregnancy or lactation led to exclusion. Trimming removed 0 bases from V and 6 bases from J, with 11 bases in between. This CDR3 has 15 amino acids. Per germline, CDR1 MNHEY and CDR2 SVGAGI. This clonotype was counted between two and nine times. Its antigen remains unknown. TCR beta CDR3 region amplification was performed from RNA transcripts. The HTBI primer set drove a first-round RT-PCR of the TCR CDR3. TCRdb reanalysed the multiplex PCR reads using MiXCR and keeps one entry per CDR3 protein. The sample includes hundreds of thousands of distinct CDR3 sequences, around 15% seen only once; the top ten take less than 4.5%. Study-wide findings and caveats: The model forecast ophthalmopathy, anticipating it by a median about 7 months before onset. Blood also showed most of the thyroid clonotypes that were expanded above 0.001.

Sequencing was done on a sample of blood. This receptor was identified in a woman in her 30s with Graves' hyperthyroidism. This chain uses TRBV6-5 with TRBJ2-2; D not certain. Here the CDR3 DNA reads TGTGCCAGCAGTTACTCGATGTCGGCCGCCGGGGAGCTGTTTTTT. Translated, it gives CASSYSMSAAGELFF.